Below, 2 T cell receptor beta chains from the same sample are listed, as sequenced in a study of blood T cell repertoires in COVID-19. Generated by immunoSEQ multiplex PCR, the TCRdb table keeps only in-frame clones and is missing some. The data contain approximately 170,000 clones, more than 65% of them seen just once; the ten biggest clones take up 10% to 13%. The sequenced sample consisted of peripheral blood. The receptors shown here come from a woman aged 80 or over with active or convalescent COVID-19.

This clone occurred once. The CDR3 protein is CASSVYRFYPYF. CDR3 in DNA: TGTGCCAGCAGTGTATATCGATTCTATCCGTACTTC. The V call is TRBV2, the J call TRBJ2-7, with D unclear. Germline lookup yields CDR1 SNHLY and CDR2 FYNNEI. The CDR3 runs 12 residues. The ends were cut back, 4 bases at V and 12 bases at J, with 16 bases in the middle.

This chain links TRBV5-1 with TRBJ1-2; unclear D gene. Trimming pared 5 bases from V and 4 bases from J, leaving 18 bases between. The CDR3 runs to 15 residues. Per germline, CDR1 SGHRS and CDR2 YFSETQ. CDR3 nucleotides: TGCGCCAGCAGAAGTTCTACCGAGTCCCCCTATGGCTACACCTTC. Encoded protein: CASRSSTESPYGYTF.